The 29 T cell receptor beta chains listed next were all sequenced from one sample in a study of shared clonotypes between healthy human individuals. Generated by immunoSEQ multiplex PCR, the TCRdb table keeps only in-frame clones and is missing some. The sample yields approximately 2.1 million clones, approximately 95% seen once. The specimen sequenced was naive CD4+ T cells from PBMCs. Subset of the sample: CD45RA+ positively selected. Receptor source: a man aged 18 to 29 in good health. Some clones in this sample may be carry-over from other donors' samples.

The V gene is TRBV6-4, the J gene TRBJ1-5, with D unclear. CDR1 MRHNA and CDR2 SNTAGT come from the germline V gene. V dropped 3 bases and J dropped 3 bases, with 6 bases sitting between them. The CDR3 covers 13 residues. The CDR3 region is CASSETHNQPQHF. DNA of the CDR3: TGTGCCAGCAGTGAAACACACAATCAGCCCCAGCATTTT.

The chain has TRBV4-1 and TRBJ2-5, with 7 bases lining up with TRBD1. The length of the CDR3 is 16 residues. J lost 0 bases, V lost 1 base, and 5 bases had no gene match. CDR1 MGHRA and CDR2 YSYEKL come from the germline V gene. CDR3 region: CASSQVGRGHQETQYF. In DNA form, the CDR3 reads TGCGCCAGCAGCCAAGTGGGTAGGGGGCACCAAGAGACCCAGTACTTC.

In this sample, this clone turned up once. The rearrangement joins TRBV4-1 to TRBJ2-7; TRBD2 might be the D (7 bases). The germline CDR1 and CDR2 sequences are MGHRA and YSYEKL. The CDR3 length is 13 residues. V was cut by 2 bases and J by 7 bases, with 12 bases left in between. CDR3 residues: CASSQWGGREQYF. The DNA of the CDR3 is TGCGCCAGCAGCCAATGGGGGGGGCGTGAGCAGTACTTC.

This chain joins TRBV4-2 and TRBJ2-1; D uncertain. Trimming cost V 4 bases and J 8 bases, with 15 bases left between them. The length of the CDR3 is 14 residues. Germline CDR1 and CDR2: LGHNA and YNFKEQ. The CDR3 spells CASSRLDPGDEQFF. The CDR3 DNA is TGTGCCAGCAGCCGACTGGACCCGGGCGATGAGCAGTTCTTC.

Worth noting for this clone: Other DNA sequences from this sample encode an identical CDR3 as well. This chain joins TRBV28 and TRBJ1-1, with D possibly matching TRBD1 (6 bases). The CDR3 is made up of 15 amino acids. V dropped 3 bases and J dropped 0 bases, with 11 bases sitting between them. Germline V lookup: CDR1 MDHEN, CDR2 SYDVKM. CDR3 sequence: CASSLGGVMNTEAFF. CDR3 bases: TGTGCCAGCAGTTTGGGGGGCGTAATGAACACTGAAGCTTTCTTT.

The chain's CDR3 is CASSSRLPPTDTQYF. CDR3 sequence (DNA): TGCGCCAGCAGCTCGAGACTCCCTCCCACAGATACGCAGTATTTT. The chain recombines TRBV5-1 with TRBJ2-3; D is ambiguous. CDR3 length equals 15 residues. The ends were cut back, 3 bases at V and 2 bases at J, with 13 bases in the middle. Per the germline V gene, CDR1 is SGHRS and CDR2 is YFSETQ.

The genes are TRBV28 and TRBJ2-7; 7 bases fit TRBD2. After removal of 3 bases from V and 2 bases from J, the junction contained 4 bases not matched to a gene. In germline, CDR1 is MDHEN, CDR2 SYDVKM. The CDR3 totals 14 residues. The CDR3 is CASSFLAVPYEQYF. For the CDR3, the DNA is TGTGCCAGCAGTTTTCTAGCGGTACCCTACGAGCAGTACTTC.

The V call is TRBV5-1, the J call TRBJ2-7; 9 bases map to TRBD1. Trimming removed 4 bases from V and 6 bases from J; junction bases left unmatched: 8. The CDR3 is 14 amino acids. Germline loops: CDR1 SGHRS, CDR2 YFSETQ. The CDR3: CASSRTGAVAEQYF. For the CDR3, the DNA is TGCGCCAGCAGCCGGACAGGGGCCGTCGCCGAGCAGTACTTC. The full variable domain, rest sourced from reference TRBV5-1 and TRBJ2-7, is KAGVTQTPRYLIKTRGQQVTLSCSPISGHRSVSWYQQTPGQGLQFLFEYFSETQRNKGNFPGRFSGRQFSNSRSEMNVSTLELGDSALYLCASSRTGAVAEQYFGPGTRLTVT.

As concerns this clone: Other DNA sequences from this sample encode an identical CDR3 as well. The CDR3 here is CASSPQGARGYTF. The CDR3 DNA reads TGCGCCAGCAGCCCACAGGGGGCTCGGGGCTACACCTTC. The chain employs TRBV4-3 and TRBJ1-2; 9 bases are shared with TRBD1. The CDR3 spans 13 residues. CDR1 is LGHNA and CDR2 is YSLEER in the germline V gene. The ends lost 4 bases at V and 8 bases at J; junction bases unmatched: 5.

The chain recombines TRBV25-1 with TRBJ2-1, with a possible D match to TRBD1 (5 bases). The CDR3 totals 13 residues. Trimming pared 4 bases from V and 7 bases from J, leaving 11 bases between. Per the germline V gene, CDR1 is MGHDK and CDR2 is SYGVNS. The CDR3 here is CASSARKGNEQFF. In DNA form, the CDR3 reads TGTGCCAGCAGTGCCCGTAAGGGGAATGAGCAGTTCTTC.

V is TRBV18 and J is TRBJ1-1; no reliable D call. This CDR3 is 16 amino acids long. V lost 3 bases, J lost 2 bases, and 16 bases lay in between. Germline V gene data show CDR1 as KGHSH and CDR2 as LQKENI. CDR3 nucleotide sequence: TGTGCCAGCTCACCGGGCCGGGCGGTAGTTAACACTGAAGCTTTCTTT. This codes for CASSPGRAVVNTEAFF.

The chain employs TRBV27 and TRBJ2-7, with no clear D. V lost 1 base and J lost 5, with 18 bases in between. This CDR3 contains 16 residues. CDR1 is MNHEY and CDR2 is SMNVEV in the germline V gene (reference sequence). The CDR3 bases are TGTGCCAGCAGTTTATACGGGCCATTGGGTCCCGACGAGCAGTACTTC. This encodes CASSLYGPLGPDEQYF.

The V and J genes are TRBV7-9 and TRBJ2-3; 11 nucleotides agree with TRBD2. Trimming at V came to 3 bases and at J to 1 base, leaving 6 bases not matched to a gene. This CDR3 has 17 amino acids. Per the germline V gene, CDR1 is SEHNR and CDR2 is FQNEAQ (reference sequence). The CDR3 protein is CASSFQLLAGGTDTQYF. The CDR3 DNA reads as TGTGCCAGCAGCTTTCAACTACTAGCGGGGGGCACAGATACGCAGTATTTT.

The V gene is TRBV30, the J gene TRBJ2-2; tentatively, D is TRBD2 (5 bases). V was shortened by 3 bases and J by 1 base, with 12 bases between the two germline ends. The CDR3 contains 15 residues. The germline V gene encodes CDR1 GTSNPN and CDR2 SVGIG (reference sequence). CDR3 sequence (DNA): TGTGCCTGGAGGATACCTCGGGGGAACACCGGGGAGCTGTTTTTT. This encodes CAWRIPRGNTGELFF.

Of note for this clone: The junction differs from germline at one of its ends, possibly a read error. The chain employs TRBV9 and TRBJ2-6; D gene uncertain. CDR1 SGDLS and CDR2 YYNGEE come from the germline V gene. The CDR3 has 16 amino acids. The DNA for the CDR3 is TGTGCCGGCAGCGTGGTAGGCAGCTCTGGGGCCAACGTCCTGACTTTC. Protein sequence: CAGSVVGSSGANVLTF.

The chain's CDR3 is CASKGQGGGNQPQHF. CDR3 sequence (DNA): TGTGCCAGCAAGGGACAGGGAGGTGGAAATCAGCCCCAGCATTTT. The rearrangement joins TRBV6-5 to TRBJ1-5; 9 bases map to TRBD1. This CDR3 has 15 amino acids. Trimming at V came to 7 bases and at J to 4 bases, leaving 8 bases not matched to a gene. The V gene's germline CDR1 is MNHEY and CDR2 SVGAGI.

The chain joins TRBV7-8 to TRBJ1-3; no definite D call. In germline, CDR1 is SGHVS, CDR2 FQNEAQ. The V end lost 5 bases, the J end lost 5 bases, and 16 bases lay between the germline ends. CDR3 length: 15 residues. The DNA of the CDR3 is TGTGCCAGCAGCCCCCTGAGGACCGGTAGAAACACCATATATTTT. Amino acids: CASSPLRTGRNTIYF.

The chain is built from TRBV7-2 and TRBJ2-5; D is perhaps TRBD1 (5 bases). This CDR3 has 15 residues. Germline V gene lookup returns CDR1 SGHTA and CDR2 FQGNSA. V lost 1 base and J lost 3, with 12 bases in between. The CDR3 spells CASSLDFQGEETQYF. CDR3 in DNA: TGTGCCAGCAGCTTAGACTTCCAGGGCGAAGAGACCCAGTACTTC.

This chain joins TRBV6-6 and TRBJ1-2; no reliable D call. V gave up 6 bases and J gave up 2 bases, with 7 bases separating them. CDR1 is MNHNY and CDR2 is SVGAGI in the germline V gene (reference sequence). The CDR3 sequence is 12 residues long. Here the CDR3 DNA reads TGTGCCAGCAGGCCGGGGAACTATGGCTACACCTTC. Its translation: CASRPGNYGYTF.

The rearrangement joins TRBV6-1 to TRBJ2-3; D gene uncertain. The CDR3 extends over 15 amino acids. Germline V gives CDR1 MNHNS, CDR2 SASEGT. V lost 4 bases and J 4 bases, leaving 15 bases between the germline ends. Here the CDR3 reads CASSGSPSLSDTQYF. CDR3 nucleotides: TGTGCCAGCAGTGGTAGCCCCAGTTTGTCAGATACGCAGTATTTT.

As for this clone: Other nucleotide sequences in the sample specify the same CDR3. This chain joins TRBV5-1 and TRBJ2-3; 7 nucleotides align to TRBD1. CDR3 length: 14 amino acids. CDR1 and CDR2 (germline): SGHRS, YFSETQ. Trimming removed 4 bases from V and 1 base from J; junction bases left unmatched: 3. DNA for the CDR3: TGCGCCAGCAGCAGAGGACAGGGCACAGATACGCAGTATTTT. This translates into CASSRGQGTDTQYF.

The J gene is TRBJ2-1, the V gene TRBV28, with 7 bases fitting TRBD1. The CDR3 totals 15 residues. The germline V gene encodes CDR1 MDHEN and CDR2 SYDVKM. The trim removed 8 bases at V and 8 bases at J, leaving 15 bases unmatched. CDR3 amino acids: CASGELGQRTDEQFF. In DNA, the CDR3 is TGTGCCAGCGGTGAGCTGGGACAGAGGACTGATGAGCAGTTCTTC. The complete variable domain, with remaining parts taken from reference TRBV28 and TRBJ2-1, reads DVKVTQSSRYLVKRTGEKVFLECVQDMDHENMFWYRQDPGLGLRLIYFSYDVKMKEKGDIPEGYSVSREKKERFSLILESASTNQTSMYLCASGELGQRTDEQFFGPGTRLTVL.

V and J are TRBV18 and TRBJ2-2; D might be TRBD1 or TRBD2, each matching 5 bases. CDR1 and CDR2 (germline): KGHSH, LQKENI. The ends were cut back, 3 bases at V and 4 bases at J, with 12 bases in the middle. The CDR3 totals 15 residues. The CDR3 region has the DNA TGTGCCAGCTCACCGGGCAGGGAGAGCACCGGGGAGCTGTTTTTT. Encoded protein: CASSPGRESTGELFF.

V and J are TRBV7-3 and TRBJ2-2; unclear D gene. The CDR3 is made up of 13 amino acids. The V end was cut by 1 base, the J end by 5 bases, with 5 bases between. CDR1 is SGHTA, CDR2 FQGTGA, per germline. The CDR3 sequence is CASSLKETGELFF. CDR3 DNA sequence: TGTGCCAGCAGCTTAAAGGAGACCGGGGAGCTGTTTTTT.

CDR3 nucleotides: TGTGCCAGTAGCGAGATCGGGGCCCGGCGGCAGTTCTTC. As protein: CASSEIGARRQFF. This sequence joins TRBV19 and TRBJ2-1; D assignment may be TRBD1 or TRBD2 (5 bases each). Germline-derived CDR1 and CDR2 are LNHDA and SQIVND (reference sequence). V was trimmed by 6 bases and J by 12 bases, leaving 18 bases between them. The CDR3 has 13 amino acids.

The V call is TRBV9, the J call TRBJ1-1; D call uncertain. CDR1 and CDR2 from the germline V gene are SGDLS and YYNGEE. The germline V and J ends were trimmed by 0 bases and 0 bases, with 9 bases remaining between them. The CDR3 is made up of 15 amino acids. CDR3 sequence reads: CASSVVPGMNTEAFF. The CDR3 DNA reads TGTGCCAGCAGCGTAGTCCCAGGAATGAACACTGAAGCTTTCTTT.

This chain uses TRBV5-1 with TRBJ2-1; 7 nucleotides line up with TRBD1. This CDR3 is 15 amino acids long. Trimming cost V 5 bases and J 3 bases; bases outside gene matches: 8. CDR1 is SGHRS and CDR2 is YFSETQ in the germline V gene. As DNA, the CDR3 is TGCGCCAGCAGAAGGCAGGGGGATAGCTACAATGAGCAGTTCTTC. Translation: CASRRQGDSYNEQFF.

The J gene is TRBJ2-3, the V gene TRBV9; D remains unclear. The ends were cut back, 3 bases at V and 4 bases at J, with 12 bases in the middle. Looked up from germline, CDR1 is SGDLS and CDR2 is YYNGEE. This CDR3 is 14 amino acids long. CDR3 nucleotides: TGTGCCAGCAGCGAGCCCGCCAAGGCAGATACGCAGTATTTT. Encoded protein: CASSEPAKADTQYF.

The chain uses TRBV19 and TRBJ1-1; D may be TRBD1 (5 bases). The ends were cut back, 7 bases at V and 11 bases at J, with 14 bases in the middle. The CDR3 consists of 11 residues. Per the germline V gene, CDR1 is LNHDA and CDR2 is SQIVND (reference sequence). The CDR3 DNA reads as TGTGCCAGTACCATCGGGGGTTTCGCTTTCTTT. Its protein is CASTIGGFAFF.